The 28 T cell receptor beta chains given below trace back to one sample, sequenced in a study of blood T cell repertoires in COVID-19. Produced via immunoSEQ multiplex PCR; TCRdb's table is partial and in-frame only. Among 200,000 or so clones listed, approximately 83% were seen once. The source material was PBMCs or T cells enriched from blood (not recorded which). All receptors come from a middle-aged woman with acute COVID-19.

J is TRBJ2-7 and V is TRBV30; a possible D gene is TRBD1 (5 bases). Trimming stripped 5 bases from V and 5 bases from J, with 13 bases between. Germline V gives CDR1 GTSNPN, CDR2 SVGIG (reference sequence). CDR3 length: 12 residues. The CDR3 is CAWGARLDEQYF. The CDR3 DNA reads TGTGCCTGGGGGGCCAGGCTCGACGAGCAGTACTTC.

This clone was recorded only once. This chain links TRBV11-1 with TRBJ2-1; D may be TRBD2 (6 bases). V gave up 5 bases and J gave up 0 bases, with 11 bases separating them. The CDR3 totals 15 residues. Germline CDR1 reads SGHAT; CDR2 reads FQDESV (reference sequence). CDR3 coding DNA: TGTGCCAGCAGCCGTAGCGGAAGCTCCTACAATGAGCAGTTCTTC. It codes for CASSRSGSSYNEQFF.

The chain employs TRBV5-5 and TRBJ2-2; the D is unclear. V dropped 2 bases and J dropped 1 base, with 12 bases sitting between them. Germline CDR1 is SGHKS and CDR2 is YYEKEE (reference sequence). The CDR3 is 16 amino acids. CDR3 sequence reads: CASSLVLAGNTGELFF. The CDR3 DNA is TGTGCCAGCAGCTTAGTTTTGGCAGGGAACACCGGGGAGCTGTTTTTT.

This sequence joins TRBV7-3 and TRBJ2-3; perhaps TRBD2 as D (6 bases). The germline V gene encodes CDR1 SGHTA and CDR2 FQGTGA. The germline V and J ends were trimmed by 4 bases and 2 bases, with 13 bases remaining between them. The CDR3 is 15 residues long. The CDR3 here is CASSSTGTFTDTQYF. The CDR3 DNA follows: TGTGCCAGCAGCTCGACCGGGACTTTCACAGATACGCAGTATTTT.

The V call is TRBV5-1, the J call TRBJ2-3, with a tentative D call TRBD1 (5 bases). V lost 3 bases and J lost 4, with 12 bases in between. The CDR3 is made up of 14 amino acids. The V gene's germline CDR1 is SGHRS and CDR2 YFSETQ. This CDR3 is CASSSRVAADTQYF. CDR3 DNA: TGCGCCAGCAGCTCCAGGGTGGCCGCAGATACGCAGTATTTT.

The gene calls are TRBV19 and TRBJ2-1; a possible D gene is TRBD1 (6 bases). Germline lookup yields CDR1 LNHDA and CDR2 SQIVND (reference sequence). The CDR3 spans 14 residues. Trimming removed 5 bases at V and 2 bases at J, with 10 bases between. For the CDR3, the DNA is TGTGCCAGTAGTCTGGGGGACACCTACAATGAGCAGTTCTTC. Its protein product is CASSLGDTYNEQFF.

V is TRBV15 and J is TRBJ1-1; 7 bases agree with TRBD1. V was pared by 2 bases and J by 4 bases, with 13 bases of the junction left unmatched. This CDR3 has 17 residues. CDR1 is LNHNV and CDR2 is YYDKDF in the germline V gene (reference sequence). In DNA, the CDR3 is TGTGCCACCAGCAGAACCACTATAAGGGGGCTAAGCACTGAAGCTTTCTTT. Residues: CATSRTTIRGLSTEAFF. Supplemented by reference TRBV15 and TRBJ1-1, the full variable domain reads DAMVIQNPRYQVTQFGKPVTLSCSQTLNHNVMYWYQQKSSQAPKLLFHYYDKDFNNEADTPDNFQSRRPNTSFCFLDIRSPGLGDTAMYLCATSRTTIRGLSTEAFFGQGTRLTVV.

The chain uses TRBV2 and TRBJ1-4; tentatively, D is TRBD1 (5 bases). CDR1 is SNHLY, CDR2 FYNNEI, per germline. Trimming shortened V by 2 bases and J by 7 bases, and 20 bases separated the two germline ends. The CDR3 has 17 residues. CDR3 sequence (DNA): TGTGCCAGCAGTGAAATTAGGGGCGGGGGAATAGGTGAAAAACTGTTTTTT. It is translated as CASSEIRGGGIGEKLFF.

This clone was recorded only once. J is TRBJ2-2 and V is TRBV5-1, with 9 bases fitting TRBD1. The CDR3 is 16 amino acids. Germline CDR1 is SGHRS and CDR2 is YFSETQ. Trimming at V came to 4 bases and at J to 5 bases, leaving 9 bases not matched to a gene. The CDR3 loop is CASSPYRGQGTGELFF. DNA for the CDR3: TGCGCCAGCAGCCCCTACAGGGGGCAGGGGACCGGGGAGCTGTTTTTT.

V gene TRBV2 combines with J gene TRBJ1-2, with D possibly matching TRBD1 (5 bases). The CDR3 is 13 amino acids. Germline CDR1 SNHLY, CDR2 FYNNEI. Trimming pared 6 bases from V and 6 bases from J, leaving 14 bases between. As DNA, the CDR3 is TGTGCCAGCAGCGGAGGGGTGAACGATGGCTACACCTTC. Its translation: CASSGGVNDGYTF.

The chain carries TRBV28 and TRBJ1-2; 8 bases line up with TRBD1. Losses at the gene ends were 0 bases for V and 3 bases for J; bases not matched to a gene: 3. The CDR3 loop spans 15 amino acids. Germline CDR1 is MDHEN and CDR2 is SYDVKM. The CDR3 here is CASSLWDRDDYGYTF. Here the CDR3 DNA reads TGTGCCAGCAGTTTATGGGACAGGGATGACTATGGCTACACCTTC.

This clone was seen only once. This chain uses TRBV10-3 with TRBJ1-1, with a tentative D call TRBD1 (6 bases). Trimming took off 6 bases at V and 5 bases at J, with 19 bases between the two ends. The germline V gene has CDR1 ENHRY and CDR2 SYGVKD. The CDR3 is 15 residues long. CDR3 nucleotides: TGTGCCATCAGACTCGGGGACAACCTGGGGACTGAAGCTTTCTTT. The encoded protein is CAIRLGDNLGTEAFF.

For the CDR3, the DNA is TGCGCCAGCAGCCAAGATCTGAGGGGACAGGCCGCTGAAGCTTTCTTT. This codes for CASSQDLRGQAAEAFF. The chain couples TRBV4-3 to TRBJ1-1; TRBD1 agrees at 8 bases. Germline V CDR1 and CDR2: LGHNA, YSLEER. This CDR3 has 16 residues. V dropped 0 bases and J dropped 6; count of bases not matched to a gene: 9.

The rearrangement links TRBV6-1 to TRBJ1-2; D call uncertain. Germline CDR1 is MNHNS and CDR2 is SASEGT. The CDR3 consists of 15 residues. V lost 2 bases and J lost 4, with 14 bases in between. This CDR3 is CASSEFITVGYGYTF. CDR3 nucleotide sequence: TGTGCCAGCAGTGAATTTATCACAGTTGGCTATGGCTACACCTTC.

This clone was detected a few times. The genes are TRBV4-1 and TRBJ2-7; 8 bases are a match to TRBD2. CDR1 is MGHRA and CDR2 is YSYEKL in the germline V gene. Trimming cost V 4 bases and J 0 bases; bases outside gene matches: 11. This CDR3 has 17 residues. The CDR3 DNA reads as TGCGCCAGCAGCCGAGGGAGCGGGAGTCCCTCCTCCTACGAGCAGTACTTC. This gives the protein CASSRGSGSPSSYEQYF.

This chain joins TRBV28 and TRBJ2-7, with 7 bases identical to TRBD1. The CDR3 spans 14 residues. CDR1 and CDR2 (germline): MDHEN, SYDVKM. Germline trimming cut 5 bases from V and 2 bases from J; bases unmatched to any gene: 6. CDR3 in DNA: TGTGCCAGCAGTCCTGGACAGGTGGCCTACGAGCAGTACTTC. This sequence encodes CASSPGQVAYEQYF.

The count of this clone is one. The chain employs TRBV4-2 and TRBJ2-5, with 11 bases lining up with TRBD2. This CDR3 spans 16 amino acids. The V and J ends lost 3 bases and 5 bases, in that order; junction bases with no gene match: 8. Germline-derived CDR1 and CDR2 are LGHNA and YNFKEQ. CDR3 sequence: CASSQGLSGGAETQYF. CDR3 in DNA: TGTGCCAGCAGCCAGGGCCTTAGCGGGGGGGCGGAGACCCAGTACTTC.

This clone was observed a few times. This chain uses TRBV19 with TRBJ1-5; 7 bases line up with TRBD1. The CDR3 extends over 14 amino acids. From germline, CDR1 is LNHDA and CDR2 SQIVND (reference sequence). DNA of the CDR3: TGTGCTACCTCCCGCACAGGGGTCAATCAGCCCCAGCATTTT. It translates to CATSRTGVNQPQHF.

The chain links TRBV5-8 to TRBJ2-5, with D perhaps TRBD1 (7 bases). Germline lookup yields CDR1 SGHTS and CDR2 YDEGEE. V was shortened by 2 bases and J by 4 bases, with 15 bases between the two germline ends. The CDR3 extends over 15 amino acids. In DNA, the CDR3 is TGTGCCAGCAGCTTCCAGGGGGGAGCCCGAGAGACCCAGTACTTC. It encodes CASSFQGGARETQYF.

The CDR3 reads CAWSVGRSSDTQYF. The CDR3 DNA sequence: TGTGCCTGGAGTGTAGGGAGAAGCTCAGATACGCAGTATTTT. The rearrangement links TRBV30 to TRBJ2-3; D perhaps matches TRBD2 (5 bases). There are 14 residues in the CDR3. Germline CDR1 reads GTSNPN; CDR2 reads SVGIG (reference sequence). The V gene lost 0 bases and the J gene lost 4 bases, with 11 bases spanning the gap. Supplemented by reference TRBV30 and TRBJ2-3, the full variable domain reads SQTIHQWPATLVQPVGSPLSLECTVEGTSNPNLYWYRQAAGRGLQLLFYSVGIGQISSEVPQNLSASRPQDRQFILSSKKLLLSDSGFYLCAWSVGRSSDTQYFGPGTRLTVL.

This chain's CDR3 is CASSEQGRPNTEAFF. The DNA of the CDR3 is TGTGCCAGCAGTGAACAAGGCAGGCCGAACACTGAAGCTTTCTTT. The J gene is TRBJ1-1, the V gene TRBV6-1, with D hard to call. This CDR3 has 15 residues. V gave up 2 bases and J gave up 1 base, with 11 bases separating them. Germline V CDR1 and CDR2: MNHNS, SASEGT.

Written as DNA, the CDR3 is TGTGCCAGCAGCCCCTTTGCAGGGAATAGTAACTATGGCTACACCTTC. Protein: CASSPFAGNSNYGYTF. The chain uses TRBV7-8 and TRBJ1-2; D may be TRBD1 (5 bases). The CDR3 runs 16 residues. CDR1 SGHVS and CDR2 FQNEAQ come from the germline V gene. V shed 5 bases and J shed 1 base, with 17 bases lying between them.

V usage is TRBV9 and J usage is TRBJ2-4; maybe TRBD1 (6 bases). The V end lost 4 bases, the J end lost 3 bases, and 17 bases lay between the germline ends. The germline V gene encodes CDR1 SGDLS and CDR2 YYNGEE. The CDR3 is made up of 16 amino acids. The CDR3 region has the DNA TGTGCCAGCAGCCCTTCCGGGACACTCGTCAAAAACATTCAGTACTTC. Encoded protein: CASSPSGTLVKNIQYF.

The rearrangement joins TRBV28 to TRBJ1-6; 8 bases are shared with TRBD1. The junction had 5 bases not matched to a gene; V was cut back by 7 bases and J by 6 bases. The CDR3 is 14 amino acids. Germline V gene lookup returns CDR1 MDHEN and CDR2 SYDVKM. The CDR3 protein is CASTLDRVNSPLHF. CDR3 sequence (DNA): TGTGCCAGCACCTTGGACAGGGTTAATTCACCCCTCCACTTT.

J is TRBJ2-3 and V is TRBV4-1; 10 bases fit TRBD2. The germline V gene encodes CDR1 MGHRA and CDR2 YSYEKL. The CDR3 length is 15 residues. V was pared by 1 base and J by 5 bases, with 3 bases of the junction left unmatched. For the CDR3, the DNA is TGCGCCAGCAGCCAAGGGGCTAGCGGGAGAGATACGCAGTATTTT. Protein sequence: CASSQGASGRDTQYF.

This clone appeared once. The chain joins TRBV30 to TRBJ2-7; 10 bases are a match to TRBD2. CDR3 length: 13 residues. Germline V gene sequence: CDR1 GTSNPN, CDR2 SVGIG (reference sequence). V was pared by 2 bases and J by 6 bases, with 4 bases of the junction left unmatched. DNA of the CDR3: TGTGCCTGGAGTCTAGCGGGAGTGGGCGAGCAGTACTTC. It codes for CAWSLAGVGEQYF.

The chain combines TRBV5-4 with TRBJ2-1; 9 bases are a match to TRBD2. J was trimmed by 10 bases and V by 7 bases; bases with no gene match: 15. The CDR3 consists of 15 residues. Germline CDR1 is SGHNT and CDR2 is YYREEE (reference sequence). CDR3 DNA sequence: TGTGCCAGCGTCATGGGCGGCGGGAGGGCCCGGGAGCAGTTCTTC. Residues: CASVMGGGRAREQFF.

This clone was found once. The V gene is TRBV2, the J gene TRBJ2-2, with D tentatively TRBD1 (6 bases). Trimming took 4 bases from V and 1 from J, leaving 22 bases between them. Germline lookup yields CDR1 SNHLY and CDR2 FYNNEI. CDR3 length equals 19 residues. The CDR3 nucleotides are TGTGCCAGCAGTGCAGGGGCAGATCTACTCAGTTGGAACACCGGGGAGCTGTTTTTT. It encodes CASSAGADLLSWNTGELFF.